These T cell receptor beta chains were read from a single sample in a study of cytomegalovirus exposure and HLA in healthy donors. Sequencing was performed with immunoSEQ multiplex PCR; in TCRdb, only in-frame clones are kept and a portion is missing. The data contain about 200,000 clones, roughly 77% of them singletons. The sample consisted of PBMCs. The receptors shown here come from a male donor in good health and CMV-seropositive. Both conserved end residues are part of each CDR3. The order of the fields is clone size, V gene, D gene, J gene, CDR3 protein, CDR3 DNA. D genes are given only for firm matches. Clone size is stated in some rows and not others, as once, few, many or a class when expanded.

clone_size: few
v_call: TRBV7-9
d_call: NA
j_call: TRBJ1-1
cdr3_aa: CASSPYVGMEAFF
cdr3_nt: TGTGCCAGCAGCCCCTACGTCGGGATGGAGGCTTTCTTT

clone_size: NA
v_call: TRBV6-5
d_call: NA
j_call: TRBJ2-7
cdr3_aa: CASSDPGQQHEQYF
cdr3_nt: TGTGCCAGCAGTGATCCCGGACAGCAGCACGAGCAGTACTTC

clone_size: NA
v_call: TRBV19
d_call: NA
j_call: TRBJ1-3
cdr3_aa: CASSIWPSGNTIYF
cdr3_nt: TGTGCCAGTAGTATATGGCCCTCTGGAAACACCATATATTTT

clone_size: few
v_call: TRBV7-3
d_call: TRBD1
j_call: TRBJ1-5
cdr3_aa: CASSPTGKDQPQHF
cdr3_nt: TGTGCCAGCAGCCCGACAGGGAAGGATCAGCCCCAGCATTTT

clone_size: NA
v_call: TRBV7-2
d_call: NA
j_call: TRBJ2-5
cdr3_aa: CASSLARETQYF
cdr3_nt: TGTGCCAGCAGCTTAGCGCGAGAGACCCAGTACTTC

clone_size: NA
v_call: TRBV6-4
d_call: TRBD2
j_call: TRBJ2-7
cdr3_aa: CASHYPGTSPYEQYF
cdr3_nt: TGTGCCAGTCATTATCCCGGGACTAGTCCCTACGAGCAGTACTTC

clone_size: NA
v_call: TRBV5-1
d_call: TRBD2
j_call: TRBJ2-2
cdr3_aa: CASRLLAGTGATGELFF
cdr3_nt: TGCGCCAGCAGGTTACTAGCGGGAACCGGCGCCACCGGGGAGCTGTTTTTT

clone_size: NA
v_call: TRBV5-8
d_call: TRBD2
j_call: TRBJ2-3
cdr3_aa: CASSPLAGLSTDTQYF
cdr3_nt: TGTGCCAGCAGCCCCTTAGCGGGTCTGAGCACAGATACGCAGTATTTT

clone_size: NA
v_call: TRBV6-5
d_call: TRBD2
j_call: TRBJ2-3
cdr3_aa: CASSYVAGVTDTQYF
cdr3_nt: TGTGCCAGCAGTTACGTAGCGGGGGTCACAGATACGCAGTATTTT

clone_size: NA
v_call: TRBV15
d_call: TRBD2
j_call: TRBJ2-5
cdr3_aa: CATSRGPGGRGETQYF
cdr3_nt: TGTGCCACCAGCAGAGGGCCTGGGGGGAGGGGAGAGACCCAGTACTTC

clone_size: few
v_call: TRBV19
d_call: NA
j_call: TRBJ2-7
cdr3_aa: CASSIGSRTGVYEQYF
cdr3_nt: TGTGCCAGTAGTATTGGCTCAAGGACTGGAGTTTACGAGCAGTACTTC

clone_size: few
v_call: TRBV4-3
d_call: TRBD1
j_call: TRBJ1-4
cdr3_aa: CASSQDYTGDEKLFF
cdr3_nt: TGCGCCAGCAGCCAAGATTACACAGGGGACGAAAAACTGTTTTTT

clone_size: few
v_call: TRBV10-3
d_call: NA
j_call: TRBJ2-3
cdr3_aa: CAIESGTADTQYF
cdr3_nt: TGTGCCATAGAATCGGGGACTGCAGATACGCAGTATTTT

clone_size: NA
v_call: TRBV12-1
d_call: NA
j_call: TRBJ1-1
cdr3_aa: CASSSPYWGRVQDTEAFF
cdr3_nt: TGTGCCAGCAGCTCCCCATATTGGGGGAGGGTTCAGGACACTGAAGCTTTCTTT

clone_size: NA
v_call: TRBV7-9
d_call: NA
j_call: TRBJ2-3
cdr3_aa: CASSPLGGGGGFTDTQYF
cdr3_nt: TGTGCCAGCAGCCCCCTAGGGGGGGGCGGGGGATTCACAGATACGCAGTATTTT

clone_size: NA
v_call: TRBV7-7
d_call: TRBD1
j_call: TRBJ2-5
cdr3_aa: CASSLGQAVETQYF
cdr3_nt: TGTGCCAGCAGCTTGGGACAGGCGGTAGAGACCCAGTACTTC

clone_size: NA
v_call: TRBV4-3
d_call: TRBD2
j_call: TRBJ2-2
cdr3_aa: CASSQDPLAGGTGELFF
cdr3_nt: TGCGCCAGCAGCCAGGACCCTCTAGCGGGGGGGACCGGGGAGCTGTTTTTT

clone_size: once
v_call: TRBV19
d_call: TRBD1
j_call: TRBJ1-3
cdr3_aa: CASIRTGADSGNTIYF
cdr3_nt: TGTGCCAGTATTCGGACAGGGGCCGACTCTGGAAACACCATATATTTT

clone_size: NA
v_call: TRBV9
d_call: TRBD2
j_call: TRBJ2-1
cdr3_aa: CASSVRLAGGWDNEQFF
cdr3_nt: TGTGCCAGCAGCGTCCGACTAGCGGGAGGATGGGACAATGAGCAGTTCTTC

clone_size: NA
v_call: TRBV28
d_call: TRBD1
j_call: TRBJ2-7
cdr3_aa: CATSPAGTGKYEQYF
cdr3_nt: TGTGCCACCTCACCCGCCGGGACAGGAAAATACGAGCAGTACTTC

clone_size: NA
v_call: TRBV5-1
d_call: TRBD1
j_call: TRBJ1-5
cdr3_aa: CASSLEYGTGQQPQHF
cdr3_nt: TGCGCCAGCAGCTTGGAATACGGGACAGGGCAACAGCCCCAGCATTTT

clone_size: NA
v_call: TRBV5-4
d_call: TRBD2
j_call: TRBJ2-4
cdr3_aa: CASRIWEGRNIQYF
cdr3_nt: TGTGCCAGCAGAATTTGGGAGGGGAGAAACATTCAGTACTTC

clone_size: NA
v_call: TRBV19
d_call: TRBD1
j_call: TRBJ2-5
cdr3_aa: CASTGGQTQYF
cdr3_nt: TGTGCCAGTACAGGGGGTCAGACCCAGTACTTC

clone_size: NA
v_call: TRBV7-9
d_call: NA
j_call: TRBJ1-5
cdr3_aa: CSSSFGQGSQPQHF
cdr3_nt: TGTTCCAGCAGCTTTGGGCAGGGAAGTCAGCCCCAGCATTTT

clone_size: NA
v_call: TRBV28
d_call: NA
j_call: TRBJ1-1
cdr3_aa: CASSSPGQRRAFF
cdr3_nt: TGTGCCAGCAGTTCCCCCGGACAGCGACGTGCTTTCTTT

clone_size: NA
v_call: TRBV7-9
d_call: NA
j_call: TRBJ1-5
cdr3_aa: CASSPSGRGSNQPQHF
cdr3_nt: TGTGCCAGCAGCCCCTCCGGGCGGGGAAGCAATCAGCCCCAGCATTTT

clone_size: NA
v_call: TRBV7-3
d_call: TRBD1
j_call: TRBJ1-2
cdr3_aa: CASSLSGTGSYGYTF
cdr3_nt: TGTGCCAGCAGCTTAAGTGGGACAGGCTCCTATGGCTACACCTTC

clone_size: NA
v_call: TRBV5-6
d_call: NA
j_call: TRBJ1-1
cdr3_aa: CASSLVVRGGRTEAFF
cdr3_nt: TGTGCCAGCAGCTTGGTCGTCCGGGGGGGGAGGACTGAAGCTTTCTTT

clone_size: NA
v_call: TRBV5-4
d_call: NA
j_call: TRBJ1-2
cdr3_aa: CASSLRRDYGYTF
cdr3_nt: TGTGCCAGCAGCTTGCGCAGGGACTATGGCTACACCTTC

clone_size: NA
v_call: TRBV19
d_call: TRBD1
j_call: TRBJ2-2
cdr3_aa: CASIGQANTGELFF
cdr3_nt: TGTGCCAGTATTGGACAGGCCAACACCGGGGAGCTGTTTTTT

clone_size: NA
v_call: TRBV2
d_call: TRBD1
j_call: TRBJ1-6
cdr3_aa: CAGGDRGTTNSPLHF
cdr3_nt: TGTGCCGGGGGGGACAGGGGGACGACTAATTCACCCCTCCACTTT

clone_size: NA
v_call: TRBV7-8
d_call: NA
j_call: TRBJ2-2
cdr3_aa: CASSNNRQNTGELFF
cdr3_nt: TGTGCCAGCAGCAACAATCGACAGAACACCGGGGAGCTGTTTTTT

clone_size: once
v_call: TRBV4-3
d_call: NA
j_call: TRBJ2-3
cdr3_aa: CASSQGQRETSDTQYF
cdr3_nt: TGCGCCAGCAGCCAAGGGCAGAGGGAGACGAGTGATACGCAGTATTTT

clone_size: NA
v_call: TRBV11-3
d_call: TRBD1
j_call: TRBJ2-3
cdr3_aa: CASSWTGLTDTQYF
cdr3_nt: TGTGCCAGCAGTTGGACAGGACTCACAGATACGCAGTATTTT

clone_size: few
v_call: TRBV9
d_call: NA
j_call: TRBJ2-7
cdr3_aa: CASSAPPGEQYF
cdr3_nt: TGTGCCAGCAGTGCCCCCCCCGGCGAGCAGTACTTC

clone_size: NA
v_call: TRBV10-3
d_call: TRBD2
j_call: TRBJ2-1
cdr3_aa: CAIRPAVGLAGGLGNNEQFF
cdr3_nt: TGTGCCATCAGACCAGCGGTCGGACTAGCGGGAGGGCTTGGGAACAATGAGCAGTTCTTC